The 24 T cell receptor beta chains below come from one sample, sequenced in a study of T cell responses to AZD1222 COVID-19 vaccine. TCRdb's table, derived via immunoSEQ multiplex PCR, lists solely in-frame clones and lacks some. This table has 84,000 or so clones, 80% to 90% appearing once. Material: peripheral blood, obtained on day 0 of AZD1222 vaccination. Receptors were obtained from an adult in good health.

The chain joins TRBV2 to TRBJ1-1, with D perhaps matching TRBD1 (6 bases). The CDR3 length is 17 residues. Looked up from germline, CDR1 is SNHLY and CDR2 is FYNNEI. The V gene lost 7 bases and the J gene lost 1 base, with 22 bases spanning the gap. The DNA for the CDR3 is TGTGCCAGCAAAACCCAGCCACGAGGGACAACGAACACTGAAGCTTTCTTT. Amino acids: CASKTQPRGTTNTEAFF.

V usage is TRBV19 and J usage is TRBJ1-5; D not certain. The CDR3 sequence is 12 residues long. Deletions cut 6 bases from V and 9 bases from J, with 12 bases between. Germline-derived CDR1 and CDR2 are LNHDA and SQIVND (reference sequence). Written as DNA, the CDR3 is TGTGCCAGTAGCCTAGCTGACGGGCCCCAGCATTTT. Translating it yields CASSLADGPQHF.

The gene calls are TRBV19 and TRBJ1-1; D is possibly TRBD1 (5 bases). In germline, CDR1 is LNHDA, CDR2 SQIVND (reference sequence). V was clipped by 9 bases and J by 0 bases, with 20 bases between them. The CDR3 length is 16 residues. In DNA, the CDR3 is TGTGCCAGCGAGGGACCCCCCTACCATATGAACACTGAAGCTTTCTTT. Translated, it gives CASEGPPYHMNTEAFF.

The rearrangement uses TRBV18 and TRBJ2-5; TRBD1 agrees at 9 bases. J gave up 4 bases and V 2 bases, and 5 bases lay outside the gene matches. Germline CDR1 KGHSH, CDR2 LQKENI. There are 15 residues in the CDR3. The CDR3 DNA reads TGTGCCAGCTCACCATCAACGGACAGGGGAGAGACCCAGTACTTC. Translated, it gives CASSPSTDRGETQYF.

The rearrangement uses TRBV28 and TRBJ1-5, with a possible D match to TRBD1 (5 bases). The germline V and J ends were trimmed by 3 bases and 0 bases, with 9 bases remaining between them. The CDR3 runs 15 residues. The germline CDR1 and CDR2 sequences are MDHEN and SYDVKM. The CDR3 region is CASSLGPYSNQPQHF. As DNA, the CDR3 is TGTGCCAGCAGTTTGGGGCCTTATAGCAATCAGCCCCAGCATTTT.

V is TRBV5-4 and J is TRBJ1-5; D not resolved. The germline V gene has CDR1 SGHNT and CDR2 YYREEE (reference sequence). With 4 bases removed from V and 5 bases from J, the gap between germline ends came to 10 bases. CDR3 size: 13 residues. The CDR3 region has the DNA TGTGCCAGCAGCCTCGACTCGTATCAGCCCCAGCATTTT. Protein sequence: CASSLDSYQPQHF.

The gene calls are TRBV5-1 and TRBJ2-7; D gene ambiguous. CDR1 is SGHRS and CDR2 is YFSETQ in the germline V gene. The CDR3 has 15 amino acids. V was clipped by 4 bases and J by 2 bases, with 16 bases between them. CDR3 coding DNA: TGCGCCAGCAGCCCCGACGGGCACACGGCCTACGAGCAGTACTTC. The encoded protein is CASSPDGHTAYEQYF.

V usage is TRBV19 and J usage is TRBJ2-1; tentative D call: TRBD2 (6 bases). The V and J ends lost 3 bases and 1 base respectively, with 16 bases between them. CDR1 and CDR2 (germline): LNHDA, SQIVND (reference sequence). The CDR3 loop spans 17 amino acids. CDR3 loop: CASSIASAITSYNEQFF. For the CDR3, the DNA is TGTGCCAGTAGTATCGCTAGCGCTATAACATCCTACAATGAGCAGTTCTTC.

The table lists this clone with a count of one. This rearrangement joins TRBV7-9 to TRBJ2-7; D is uncertain. Per germline, CDR1 SEHNR and CDR2 FQNEAQ (reference sequence). Trimming pared 2 bases from V and 4 bases from J, leaving 9 bases between. The CDR3 loop spans 13 amino acids. The CDR3 loop reads CASSLLTAYEQYF. CDR3 bases: TGTGCCAGCAGCTTACTTACAGCGTACGAGCAGTACTTC.

The chain combines TRBV13 with TRBJ1-3; D is possibly TRBD1 (6 bases). Germline CDR1 reads PRHDT; CDR2 reads FYEKMQ (reference sequence). The CDR3 spans 14 residues. Trimming stripped 5 bases from V and 1 base from J, with 9 bases between. This chain's CDR3 is CASSLGQSGNTIYF. The CDR3 DNA reads TGTGCCAGCAGCCTCGGACAGTCTGGAAACACCATATATTTT.

The V gene is TRBV20-1, the J gene TRBJ2-7, with 7 nucleotides matching TRBD2. The V gene's germline CDR1 is DFQATT and CDR2 SNEGSKA (reference sequence). V dropped 5 bases and J dropped 7; count of bases not matched to a gene: 2. The CDR3 has 10 residues. The CDR3 sequence is CSALAEEQYF. For the CDR3, the DNA is TGCAGTGCTCTAGCGGAGGAGCAGTACTTC.

This clone was found once. The chain has TRBV11-2 and TRBJ2-7, with a possible D match to TRBD2 (5 bases). The CDR3 runs to 15 residues. V lost 0 bases and J 5 bases, leaving 14 bases between the germline ends. CDR1 and CDR2 (germline): SGHAT, FQNNGV. CDR3 coding DNA: TGTGCCAGCAGCTTAGATATGGGGAGCACTAACGAGCAGTACTTC. Its translation: CASSLDMGSTNEQYF.

The chain carries TRBV28 and TRBJ1-2; TRBD1 might be the D (5 bases). The CDR3 covers 16 residues. V was trimmed by 4 bases and J by 7 bases, leaving 22 bases between them. Germline values: CDR1 MDHEN, CDR2 SYDVKM. Written as DNA, the CDR3 is TGTGCCAGCAGTTCCCCGGGCGGGGGATCGTTCTCTGGCTACACCTTC. Translating it yields CASSSPGGGSFSGYTF.

This chain connects TRBV27 to TRBJ2-7; 7 nucleotides agree with TRBD2. Germline values: CDR1 MNHEY, CDR2 SMNVEV (reference sequence). The CDR3 loop spans 16 amino acids. Unmatched junction bases numbered 14, after V lost 5 bases and J lost 4 bases. CDR3 nucleotides: TGTGCCAGCAGTGCAGTAGGTGGCGGGAGTTATTACGAGCAGTACTTC. It codes for CASSAVGGGSYYEQYF.

The gene calls are TRBV19 and TRBJ2-7; D may be TRBD1 or TRBD2 (5 bases each). The V and J ends lost 4 bases and 2 bases respectively, with 12 bases between them. Germline loops: CDR1 LNHDA, CDR2 SQIVND (reference sequence). There are 14 residues in the CDR3. CDR3 protein: CASSTRDGTYEQYF. The DNA of the CDR3 is TGTGCCAGTAGTACCCGGGACGGCACCTACGAGCAGTACTTC.

V gene TRBV11-2 combines with J gene TRBJ2-3; maybe TRBD1 (5 bases). The CDR3 covers 13 residues. Germline values: CDR1 SGHAT, CDR2 FQNNGV. V lost 6 bases and J lost 8, with 15 bases in between. The CDR3 DNA sequence: TGTGCCAGCAGTGCCGTATCGCAGGGTACGCAGTATTTT. It encodes CASSAVSQGTQYF.

CDR3 region: CASRIEGANTEAFF. In DNA form, the CDR3 reads TGTGCCAGCAGAATCGAGGGTGCGAACACTGAAGCTTTCTTT. The V call is TRBV2, the J call TRBJ1-1; no firm D call. Between the trimmed V and J ends, which lost 6 bases and 1 base, there was a span of 12 bases. The V gene's germline CDR1 is SNHLY and CDR2 FYNNEI. CDR3 size: 14 residues.

This chain uses TRBV25-1 with TRBJ1-3; D not certain. The CDR3 runs to 13 residues. The V end lost 10 bases, the J end lost 0 bases, and 10 bases lay between the germline ends. Looked up from germline, CDR1 is MGHDK and CDR2 is SYGVNS. The CDR3 spells CATLGHSGNTIYF. In nucleotides, the CDR3 is TGTGCCACCCTGGGTCACTCTGGAAACACCATATATTTT.

The chain combines TRBV6-1 with TRBJ1-5, with 10 nucleotides matching TRBD1. The J segment lost 4 bases and the V segment lost 4 bases, leaving 7 bases of the junction unmatched. Germline V gene sequence: CDR1 MNHNS, CDR2 SASEGT. This CDR3 comprises 16 residues. In DNA form, the CDR3 reads TGTGCCAGCAGTGTCGAACCGGGACAGGGGAATCAGCCCCAGCATTTT. Translated: CASSVEPGQGNQPQHF.

The chain carries TRBV7-2 and TRBJ1-3; no definite D call. Germline CDR1 reads SGHTA; CDR2 reads FQGNSA. V gave up 3 bases and J gave up 8 bases, with 14 bases separating them. The CDR3 is 14 amino acids. CDR3 in DNA: TGTGCCAGCAGCTTTTCCCGGGGTTTAGACACCATATATTTT. Translated: CASSFSRGLDTIYF.

The chain joins TRBV7-8 to TRBJ1-5; D uncertain. Germline assignment: CDR1 SGHVS and CDR2 FQNEAQ. The CDR3 is made up of 16 amino acids. V lost 1 base to trimming and J lost 9 bases, with 19 bases between them. In DNA form, the CDR3 reads TGTGCCAGCAGCTTAGATCTGGGAATGGGGTTGGTGCCCCAGCATTTT. Protein sequence: CASSLDLGMGLVPQHF. The full variable domain, in which reference TRBV7-8 and TRBJ1-5 provide the parts outside the CDR3, is GAGVSQSPRYKVAKRGQDVALRCDPISGHVSLFWYQQALGQGPEFLTYFQNEAQLDKSGLPSDRFFAERPEGSVSTLKIQRTQQEDSAVYLCASSLDLGMGLVPQHFGDGTRLSIL.

V gene TRBV9 combines with J gene TRBJ1-2, with 8 positions matching TRBD1. With V trimmed by 4 bases and J by 1 base, 9 bases remained unmatched. The length of the CDR3 is 16 residues. The germline gives CDR1 SGDLS, CDR2 YYNGEE. CDR3 DNA: TGTGCCAGCAGCCGACGGGGACAGGACATTAACTATGGCTACACCTTC. Translating it yields CASSRRGQDINYGYTF.

The CDR3: CASSVNTGETQYF. CDR3 DNA: TGTGCCAGCAGCGTAAACACCGGAGAGACCCAGTACTTC. The rearrangement joins TRBV9 to TRBJ2-5; D is uncertain. The CDR3 sequence is 13 residues long. Trimming took off 1 base at V and 4 bases at J, with 8 bases between the two ends. Germline V gene data show CDR1 as SGDLS and CDR2 as YYNGEE.

Here the CDR3 DNA reads TGTGCCAGCAGGCCACCTAATACGACAGGGGCGCGCGCGAAACTGTTTTTT. Protein: CASRPPNTTGARAKLFF. The chain uses TRBV27 and TRBJ1-4, with TRBD1 matching 8 bases. The trim removed 6 bases at V and 11 bases at J, leaving 20 bases unmatched. From germline, CDR1 is MNHEY and CDR2 SMNVEV (reference sequence). This CDR3 comprises 17 residues.